A single sample is the source of the 5 T cell receptor beta chains below, sequenced in a study of blood T cell repertoires in COVID-19. Sequenced by immunoSEQ multiplex PCR; TCRdb stores in-frame clones only, minus some. The sample records more than 150,000 clones, approximately 78% being singletons. Specimen: PBMCs or T cells enriched from blood (not recorded which). The receptors shown here come from a woman between 50 and 59 years old who had recovered from COVID-19.

The chain carries TRBV5-4 and TRBJ2-6, with a weak D call TRBD2 (5 bases). Per the germline V gene, CDR1 is SGHNT and CDR2 is YYREEE (reference sequence). The CDR3 consists of 16 residues. Trimming cost V 0 bases and J 1 base, with 8 bases left between them. CDR3 protein: CASSLGGSSGANVLTF. CDR3 sequence (DNA): TGTGCCAGCAGCTTGGGTGGGAGTTCTGGGGCCAACGTCCTGACTTTC. Complete variable domain (other parts from reference TRBV5-4 and TRBJ2-6): ETGVTQSPTHLIKTRGQQVTLRCSSQSGHNTVSWYQQALGQGPQFIFQYYREEENGRGNFPPRFSGLQFPNYSSELNVNALELDDSALYLCASSLGGSSGANVLTFGAGSRLTVL.

V gene TRBV28 combines with J gene TRBJ1-5; TRBD1 agrees at 8 bases. Trimming at V came to 8 bases and at J to 4 bases, leaving 1 base not matched to a gene. CDR3 length equals 12 residues. Germline V gives CDR1 MDHEN, CDR2 SYDVKM. In nucleotides, the CDR3 is TGTGCCAGCCGACAGGGGAATCAGCCCCAGCATTTT. Translation gives CASRQGNQPQHF.

Here the CDR3 reads CASSPGLAGGQETQYF. Written as DNA, the CDR3 is TGCGCCAGCAGCCCCGGTCTAGCGGGAGGACAAGAGACCCAGTACTTC. The chain links TRBV4-1 to TRBJ2-5; 11 bases fit TRBD2. The CDR3 is 16 amino acids. Germline CDR1 is MGHRA and CDR2 is YSYEKL. V lost 4 bases and J lost 2; bases outside the gene matches: 6.

The rearrangement links TRBV20-1 to TRBJ2-1, with 8 bases lining up with TRBD2. Trimming at V came to 3 bases and at J to 5 bases, leaving 9 bases not matched to a gene. This CDR3 has 15 amino acids. CDR1 is DFQATT, CDR2 SNEGSKA, per germline (reference sequence). In DNA form, the CDR3 reads TGCAGTGCTAGTCGTATTAGCGGGAAAAACAATGAGCAGTTCTTC. This sequence encodes CSASRISGKNNEQFF.

The V gene is TRBV7-2, the J gene TRBJ2-2, with 12 bases aligning to TRBD1. Germline trimming cut 5 bases from V and 12 bases from J; bases unmatched to any gene: 10. Germline CDR1 and CDR2: SGHTA and FQGNSA. CDR3 length equals 15 residues. The CDR3 reads CASSPGQGALGKLFF. Written as DNA, the CDR3 is TGTGCCAGCAGCCCGGGACAGGGGGCTTTGGGAAAGCTGTTTTTT.